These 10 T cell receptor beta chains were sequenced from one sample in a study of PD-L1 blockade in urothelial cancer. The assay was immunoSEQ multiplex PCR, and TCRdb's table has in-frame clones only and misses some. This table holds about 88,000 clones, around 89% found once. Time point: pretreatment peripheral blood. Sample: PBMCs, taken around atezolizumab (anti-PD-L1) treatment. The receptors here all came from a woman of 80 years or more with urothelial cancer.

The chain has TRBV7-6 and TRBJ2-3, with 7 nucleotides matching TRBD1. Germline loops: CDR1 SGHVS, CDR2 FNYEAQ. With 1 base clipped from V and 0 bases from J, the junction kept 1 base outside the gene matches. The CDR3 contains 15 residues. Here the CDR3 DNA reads TGTGCCAGCAGCTTAGTGGGACAGAGCACAGATACGCAGTATTTT. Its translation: CASSLVGQSTDTQYF.

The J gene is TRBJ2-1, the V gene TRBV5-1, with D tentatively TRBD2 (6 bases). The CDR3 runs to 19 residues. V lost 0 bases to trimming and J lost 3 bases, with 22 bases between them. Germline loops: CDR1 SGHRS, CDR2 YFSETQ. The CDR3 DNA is TGCGCCAGCAGCTTGGGGGGGGTGTGGGGTTTGAGACGCTACAATGAGCAGTTCTTC. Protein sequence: CASSLGGVWGLRRYNEQFF. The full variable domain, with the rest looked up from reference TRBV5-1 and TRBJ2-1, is KAGVTQTPRYLIKTRGQQVTLSCSPISGHRSVSWYQQTPGQGLQFLFEYFSETQRNKGNFPGRFSGRQFSNSRSEMNVSTLELGDSALYLCASSLGGVWGLRRYNEQFFGPGTRLTVL.

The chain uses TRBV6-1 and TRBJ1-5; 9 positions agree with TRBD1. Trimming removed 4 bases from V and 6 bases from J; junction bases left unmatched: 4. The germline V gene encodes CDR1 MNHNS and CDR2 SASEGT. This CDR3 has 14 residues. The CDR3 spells CASSAGQGIQPQHF. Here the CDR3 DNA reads TGTGCCAGCAGTGCGGGACAGGGAATTCAGCCCCAGCATTTT.

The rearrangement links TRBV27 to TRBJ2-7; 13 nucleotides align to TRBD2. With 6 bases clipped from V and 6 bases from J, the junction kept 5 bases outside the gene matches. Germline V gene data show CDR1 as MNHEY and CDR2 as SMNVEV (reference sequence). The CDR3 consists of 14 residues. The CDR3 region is CASSGLAGVGEQYF. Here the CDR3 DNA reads TGTGCCAGCAGCGGACTAGCGGGAGTAGGCGAGCAGTACTTC.

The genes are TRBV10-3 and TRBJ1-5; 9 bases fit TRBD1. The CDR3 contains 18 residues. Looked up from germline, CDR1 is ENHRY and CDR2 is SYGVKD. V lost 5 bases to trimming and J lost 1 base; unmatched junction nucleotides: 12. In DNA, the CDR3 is TGTGCCATCAGTAGTACGGGACAGGGCTTGACAAGCAATCAGCCCCAGCATTTT. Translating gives CAISSTGQGLTSNQPQHF.

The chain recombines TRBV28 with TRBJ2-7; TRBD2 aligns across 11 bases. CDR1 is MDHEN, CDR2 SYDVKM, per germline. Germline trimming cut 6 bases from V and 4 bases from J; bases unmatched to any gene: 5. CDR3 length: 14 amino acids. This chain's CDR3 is CASRGGLAAYEQYF. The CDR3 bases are TGTGCCAGCAGGGGGGGACTAGCGGCTTACGAGCAGTACTTC. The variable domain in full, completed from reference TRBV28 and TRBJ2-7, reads DVKVTQSSRYLVKRTGEKVFLECVQDMDHENMFWYRQDPGLGLRLIYFSYDVKMKEKGDIPEGYSVSREKKERFSLILESASTNQTSMYLCASRGGLAAYEQYFGPGTRLTVT.

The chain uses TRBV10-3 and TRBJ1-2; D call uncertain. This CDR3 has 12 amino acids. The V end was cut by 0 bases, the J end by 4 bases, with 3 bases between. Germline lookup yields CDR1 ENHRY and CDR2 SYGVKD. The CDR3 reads CAISESGYGYTF. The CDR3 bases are TGTGCCATCAGTGAGTCCGGCTATGGCTACACCTTC.

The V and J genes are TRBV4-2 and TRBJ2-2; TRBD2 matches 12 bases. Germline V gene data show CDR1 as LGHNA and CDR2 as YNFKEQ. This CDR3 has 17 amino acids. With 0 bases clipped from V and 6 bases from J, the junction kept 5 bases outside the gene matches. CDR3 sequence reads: CASSQDRLAGVAGELFF. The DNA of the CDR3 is TGTGCCAGCAGCCAAGATCGACTAGCGGGAGTCGCCGGGGAGCTGTTTTTT.

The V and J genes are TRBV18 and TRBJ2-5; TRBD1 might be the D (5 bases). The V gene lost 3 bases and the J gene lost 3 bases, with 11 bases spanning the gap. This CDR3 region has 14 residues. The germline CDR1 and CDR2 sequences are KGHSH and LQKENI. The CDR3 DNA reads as TGTGCCAGCTCACCGACCAGGGTCAAAGAGACCCAGTACTTC. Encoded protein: CASSPTRVKETQYF.

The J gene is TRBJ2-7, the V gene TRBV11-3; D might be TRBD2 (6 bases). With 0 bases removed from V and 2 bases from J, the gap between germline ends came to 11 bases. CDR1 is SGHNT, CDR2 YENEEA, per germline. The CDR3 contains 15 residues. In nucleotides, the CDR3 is TGTGCCAGCAGCTTAGATGGGGGGACGACCTACGAGCAGTACTTC. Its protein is CASSLDGGTTYEQYF.